This T cell receptor beta chain was found in a study of T-cell reconstitution after alpha-beta-depleted transplantation in children. A TCRbeta library incorporating unique molecular identifiers was prepared. TCRdb independently ran MiXCR on the PCR reads; one entry per CDR3 protein. The sample consists of hundreds of thousands of distinct CDR3 sequences, about 16% of them appearing once. The CDR3 extends over 14 amino acids. Germline lookup yields CDR1 SQVTM and CDR2 ANQGSEA. V lost 1 base and J 2 bases, leaving 9 bases between the germline ends. The chain combines TRBV29-1 with TRBJ2-1; D is unresolved. The TCR originated in a human donor who donated a stem cell graft to a child with acute lymphoblastic leukemia. The material was PBMCs from the stem cell graft donor, obtained from the stem cell graft. The DNA for the CDR3 is TGCAGCGTTGAAGGGAGTGGAGCCTACAATGAGCAGTTCTTC. It translates to CSVEGSGAYNEQFF.